The 18 T cell receptor beta chains given below trace back to one sample, sequenced in a study of blood T cell repertoires in COVID-19 (dated by TCRdb to 2019 to 2021). Library generation was performed with the immunoSEQ multiplex PCR assay. This immuneACCESS table, as held by TCRdb, lists in-frame sequences with V and J called but not all clones. Of the missing ones, under half trace to an unresolved V gene in checked studies; the others have no known cause. Within this sample are roughly 280,000 clones, with 89% of them counted one time only. 1.9% of the sample lies in the top ten. The sample was PBMCs or T cells enriched from blood (not recorded which). These receptor sequences come from a woman aged 55-69 years who had recovered from COVID-19.

The chain combines TRBV4-1 with TRBJ1-2, with TRBD1 matching over 10 bases. Germline assignment: CDR1 MGHRA and CDR2 YSYEKL. The CDR3 contains 16 residues. V lost 3 bases and J lost 4; bases outside the gene matches: 8. CDR3 nucleotide sequence: TGCGCCAGCAGCCAGGGACAGGGGTTGGACGTCTATGGCTACACCTTC. Its protein product is CASSQGQGLDVYGYTF.

The chain carries TRBV27 and TRBJ1-5; tentatively, D is TRBD1 (5 bases). The CDR3 sequence is 15 residues long. The germline V gene has CDR1 MNHEY and CDR2 SMNVEV (reference sequence). Trimming pared 3 bases from V and 1 base from J, leaving 10 bases between. CDR3 nucleotide sequence: TGTGCCAGCAGTTTTGTCTGGACAAGCAATCAGCCCCAGCATTTT. It specifies CASSFVWTSNQPQHF.

V is TRBV12-3 or TRBV12-4 and J is TRBJ2-3; D may be TRBD2 (5 bases). Trimming removed 7 bases from V and 14 bases from J, with 19 bases in between. The CDR3 totals 12 residues. The DNA for the CDR3 is TGTGCCAGCACTTCAGGCCCCGGGGTTTGGTATTTT. As protein: CASTSGPGVWYF.

The rearrangement uses TRBV4-2 and TRBJ2-1, with 11 bases identical to TRBD2. Germline V gives CDR1 LGHNA, CDR2 YNFKEQ. Losses at the gene ends were 0 bases for V and 4 bases for J; bases not matched to a gene: 5. The length of the CDR3 is 17 residues. CDR3 residues: CASSQDSGRASYNEQFF. CDR3 bases: TGTGCCAGCAGCCAAGATAGCGGGAGGGCATCGTACAATGAGCAGTTCTTC.

This clone was recorded only once. V is TRBV7-6 and J is TRBJ1-1; D is unclear. The CDR3 covers 14 residues. Trimming took 6 bases from V and 3 from J, leaving 14 bases between them. Germline V lookup: CDR1 SGHVS, CDR2 FNYEAQ. The CDR3: CASSLEALDTEAFF. The CDR3 coding sequence is TGTGCCAGCAGTCTGGAGGCTCTTGACACTGAAGCTTTCTTT.

J is TRBJ2-2 and V is TRBV5-6; maybe TRBD2 (5 bases). The ends were cut back, 3 bases at V and 5 bases at J, with 5 bases in the middle. The CDR3 is 12 amino acids. Germline CDR1 SGHDT, CDR2 YYEEEE. The CDR3 nucleotides are TGTGCCAGCAGCTGGAGGACCGGGGAGCTGTTTTTT. It codes for CASSWRTGELFF.

The chain links TRBV30 to TRBJ1-4; D gene unclear. The CDR3 runs to 13 residues. The ends were cut back, 2 bases at V and 5 bases at J, with 9 bases in the middle. The V gene's germline CDR1 is GTSNPN and CDR2 SVGIG (reference sequence). The CDR3 nucleotides are TGTGCCTGGAGTTTACAGACGAATGAAAAACTGTTTTTT. As protein: CAWSLQTNEKLFF. Complete variable domain (other parts from reference TRBV30 and TRBJ1-4): SQTIHQWPATLVQPVGSPLSLECTVEGTSNPNLYWYRQAAGRGLQLLFYSVGIGQISSEVPQNLSASRPQDRQFILSSKKLLLSDSGFYLCAWSLQTNEKLFFGSGTQLSVL.

The chain combines TRBV9 with TRBJ1-6; TRBD1 is a possible D gene (6 bases). The CDR3 covers 15 residues. The V end was cut by 0 bases, the J end by 4 bases, with 8 bases between. From germline, CDR1 is SGDLS and CDR2 YYNGEE. This CDR3 reads CASSVDGTYNSPLHF. For the CDR3, the DNA is TGTGCCAGCAGCGTAGATGGGACATATAATTCACCCCTCCACTTT.

The chain carries TRBV27 and TRBJ1-1; D possibly corresponds to TRBD1 (6 bases). The CDR3 has 13 residues. The germline CDR1 and CDR2 sequences are MNHEY and SMNVEV (reference sequence). V gave up 6 bases and J gave up 1 base, with 9 bases separating them. The CDR3 nucleotides are TGTGCCAGCAGGTGGACAGCGAACACTGAAGCTTTCTTT. Encoded protein: CASRWTANTEAFF.

The chain employs TRBV3-1 (or the pseudogene TRBV3-2) and TRBJ2-1, with D unclear. The CDR3 sequence is 14 residues long. Trimming pared 6 bases from V and 0 bases from J, leaving 9 bases between. The germline gives CDR1 LGHDT, CDR2 YNNKEL (reference sequence). The CDR3 sequence is CASSFLSSYNEQFF. CDR3 DNA sequence: TGTGCCAGCAGTTTCCTGAGCTCCTACAATGAGCAGTTCTTC.

The rearrangement links TRBV7-9 to TRBJ2-5, with 7 positions matching TRBD2. After removal of 3 bases from V and 7 bases from J, the junction contained 8 bases not matched to a gene. Germline loops: CDR1 SEHNR, CDR2 FQNEAQ (reference sequence). The CDR3 covers 14 residues. DNA for the CDR3: TGTGCCAGCAGCTTTGGAGGCACGGGGGGGACCCAGTACTTC. This encodes CASSFGGTGGTQYF.

The chain carries TRBV5-1 and TRBJ2-7; D possibly corresponds to TRBD2 (5 bases). From germline, CDR1 is SGHRS and CDR2 YFSETQ. The CDR3 has 11 residues. The V and J ends lost 6 bases and 3 bases respectively, with 7 bases between them. DNA of the CDR3: TGCGCCAGCACGGGGTACTACGAGCAGTACTTC. Translation gives CASTGYYEQYF.

V usage is TRBV9 and J usage is TRBJ1-1; D uncertain. The germline CDR1 and CDR2 sequences are SGDLS and YYNGEE. The CDR3 covers 14 residues. The germline V and J ends were trimmed by 4 bases and 1 base, with 11 bases remaining between them. DNA for the CDR3: TGTGCCAGCAGCCCCTCCGGGAGGAACACTGAAGCTTTCTTT. This sequence encodes CASSPSGRNTEAFF.

The rearrangement uses TRBV3-1 (or the pseudogene TRBV3-2) and TRBJ2-7, with TRBD2 matching 12 bases. The CDR3 extends over 14 amino acids. Unmatched junction bases numbered 1, after V lost 3 bases and J lost 4 bases. The V gene's germline CDR1 is LGHDT and CDR2 YNNKEL (reference sequence). CDR3 sequence (DNA): TGTGCCAGCAGCCAGACTAGCGGGAGTTACGAGCAGTACTTC. As protein: CASSQTSGSYEQYF.

The genes are TRBV10-3 and TRBJ2-3; 13 bases fit TRBD2. Trimming removed 8 bases from V and 2 bases from J; junction bases left unmatched: 13. Germline CDR1 and CDR2: ENHRY and SYGVKD. CDR3 length equals 18 residues. The CDR3 coding sequence is TGTGCCATCCGACGCCTAGGCGGACTAGCGGGAGTCACAGATACGCAGTATTTT. It specifies CAIRRLGGLAGVTDTQYF.

This chain connects TRBV11-3 to TRBJ2-2; 8 bases are a match to TRBD2. Per germline, CDR1 SGHNT and CDR2 YENEEA. Trimming at V came to 1 base and at J to 3 bases, leaving 1 base not matched to a gene. The CDR3 length is 15 residues. The CDR3 region has the DNA TGTGCCAGCAGCTTAGGTAGCGGGGACACCGGGGAGCTGTTTTTT. The encoded protein is CASSLGSGDTGELFF.

The J gene is TRBJ2-7, the V gene TRBV6-5, with a possible D match to TRBD1 (5 bases). This CDR3 is 13 amino acids long. Trimming shortened V by 6 bases and J by 1 base, and 10 bases separated the two germline ends. The germline CDR1 and CDR2 sequences are MNHEY and SVGAGI. The CDR3 sequence is CASRAGSSYEQYF. In DNA, the CDR3 is TGTGCCAGCAGAGCAGGGTCGTCCTACGAGCAGTACTTC.

The V call is TRBV5-1, the J call TRBJ2-1; D uncertain. V dropped 0 bases and J dropped 12 bases, with 10 bases sitting between them. Germline-derived CDR1 and CDR2 are SGHRS and YFSETQ. The CDR3 runs 12 residues. CDR3 bases: TGCGCCAGCAGCTTGGACGTCTACGGGCAGTTCTTC. Translating it yields CASSLDVYGQFF.